This T cell receptor (beta chain) emerged from a study of cytomegalovirus exposure and HLA in healthy donors. Findings and limits, study-wide: The authors later linked a missense DCLRE1C variant to TCR beta V- and J-gene trimming.

The length of the CDR3 is 15 residues. From germline, CDR1 is LNHNV and CDR2 YYDKDF (reference sequence). The J segment lost 6 bases and the V segment lost 7 bases, leaving 9 bases of the junction unmatched. Remarks on this clone: Its specificity is unknown.

PCR used 60 Vbeta primers and 13 Jbeta primers. Using immunoSEQ multiplex PCR, the repertoire was profiled, and TCRdb retains in-frame clones only, with some absent. This sample has 150,000 to 200,000 clones, with roughly 80% found just once. V and J are TRBV15 and TRBJ1-5, with 10 bases aligning to TRBD1. The clonotype was recovered from a man under 40 in good health and CMV-seropositive. The sequencing input was PBMCs. The CDR3 loop is CATTHRTGGGQPQHF. The DNA of the CDR3 is TGTGCCACCACACATAGGACAGGGGGAGGTCAGCCCCAGCATTTT.